This T cell receptor beta chain was retrieved from a study of tumor-infiltrating lymphocytes in primary liver carcinoma. Study-level points and caveats: Lesser overlap characterized tumor-adjacent and tumor-blood pairs relative to tumor region pairs.

Priming with a constant-region primer yielded TCR beta cDNA from about 450 ng total RNA. Sequencing libraries for TCR beta derived from three nested multiplex PCR rounds that used slightly modified ARM-PCR. TRBV1-TRBV30 forward primers paired with a C-beta reverse primer drove the first two PCR rounds, approximately 11 cycles each. Each CDR3 protein is one row after TCRdb ran MiXCR on the multiplex PCR reads. The table shows 150,000 to 200,000 distinct CDR3 sequences, with around four fifths occurring only once. This clonotype was counted at least ten times. Its antigen is not identified. Unsorted bulk tissue (about 20-32 mg) underwent RNA and DNA co-extraction. This CDR3 contains 16 residues. J was trimmed by 1 base and V by 3 bases; bases with no gene match: 7. From germline, CDR1 is SQVTM and CDR2 ANQGSEA.

The sequenced material came from tumor tissue from primary liver carcinoma. The clonotype comes from a man aged 40-55 years with primary liver carcinoma and hepatitis B virus infection. This chain uses TRBV29-1 with TRBJ2-1; 9 positions match TRBD1. CDR3: CSVEGGQGWSYNEQFF. The CDR3 DNA reads as TGCAGCGTTGAGGGGGGACAGGGTTGGTCCTACAATGAGCAGTTCTTC.